The 26 T cell receptor beta chains below were found in one sample sequenced in a study of blood T cell repertoires in COVID-19. Measured with immunoSEQ multiplex PCR; TCRdb has only the in-frame clones, and not every one. The sample lists roughly 370,000 clones, around nine tenths occurring once. The sample comprised PBMCs or T cells enriched from blood (not recorded which). The receptors shown here come from a woman aged 50 to 60 who had recovered from COVID-19.

V gene TRBV11-1 combines with J gene TRBJ1-1; D perhaps matches TRBD1 (6 bases). Germline CDR1 and CDR2: SGHAT and FQDESV (reference sequence). The CDR3 is made up of 15 amino acids. V lost 5 bases to trimming and J lost 5 bases, with 18 bases between them. CDR3 in amino acids: CASSPQQGPWTEAFF. CDR3 nucleotides: TGTGCCAGCAGCCCCCAACAGGGACCGTGGACTGAAGCTTTCTTT.

J is TRBJ1-1 and V is TRBV2; 8 positions match TRBD1. The ends lost 6 bases at V and 4 bases at J; junction bases unmatched: 1. Looked up from germline, CDR1 is SNHLY and CDR2 is FYNNEI. CDR3 length: 12 residues. As DNA, the CDR3 is TGTGCCAGCAGCGACAGGGGCACTGAAGCTTTCTTT. The encoded protein is CASSDRGTEAFF. The whole variable domain, remainder taken from reference TRBV2 and TRBJ1-1, is EPEVTQTPSHQVTQMGQEVILRCVPISNHLYFYWYRQILGQKVEFLVSFYNNEISEKSEIFDDQFSVERPDGSNFTLKIRSTKLEDSAMYFCASSDRGTEAFFGQGTRLTVV.

The chain carries TRBV11-2 and TRBJ1-1; D is unclear. In germline, CDR1 is SGHAT, CDR2 FQNNGV. CDR3 length equals 16 residues. Deletions cut 1 base from V and 2 bases from J, with 14 bases between. For the CDR3, the DNA is TGTGCCAGCAGCTTAGGTTTTCACTCCGCCAACACTGAAGCTTTCTTT. Its translation is CASSLGFHSANTEAFF.

The chain couples TRBV7-2 to TRBJ1-2; a weak D match, TRBD1 (5 bases). Between the trimmed V and J ends, which lost 7 bases and 4 bases, there was a span of 13 bases. The CDR3 has 13 residues. Germline CDR1 and CDR2: SGHTA and FQGNSA. In nucleotides, the CDR3 is TGTGCCAGCAAGGGGATATACAGCTATGGCTACACCTTC. Protein product: CASKGIYSYGYTF.

The chain links TRBV10-3 to TRBJ1-2; D is unclear. V was shortened by 6 bases and J by 1 base, with 9 bases between the two germline ends. The CDR3 contains 13 residues. The germline V gene has CDR1 ENHRY and CDR2 SYGVKD. CDR3 region: CAISLGINYGYTF. As DNA, the CDR3 is TGTGCCATCAGCCTCGGGATTAACTATGGCTACACCTTC.

This clone was seen a single time. The chain combines TRBV18 with TRBJ2-3; 9 bases map to TRBD2. The germline V gene has CDR1 KGHSH and CDR2 LQKENI. This CDR3 is 16 amino acids long. The V segment lost 1 base and the J segment 0 bases; nucleotides outside the gene matches: 2. In DNA form, the CDR3 reads TGTGCCAGCTCACCACTAGCGGGGGTTAGCACAGATACGCAGTATTTT. It codes for CASSPLAGVSTDTQYF.

The chain uses TRBV11-3 and TRBJ1-1; D might be TRBD1 (5 bases). The CDR3 length is 14 residues. Deletions cut 1 base from V and 0 bases from J, with 6 bases between. Germline V gene lookup returns CDR1 SGHNT and CDR2 YENEEA. CDR3 sequence reads: CASSLGGVNTEAFF. CDR3 nucleotide sequence: TGTGCCAGCAGCTTAGGGGGGGTGAACACTGAAGCTTTCTTT.

Written as DNA, the CDR3 is TGTGCCAGCAGCTTGGACAGAATGAACACTGAAGCTTTCTTT. It is translated as CASSLDRMNTEAFF. The chain employs TRBV7-3 and TRBJ1-1; weak D call: TRBD1 (6 bases). The CDR3 runs to 14 residues. Germline CDR1 and CDR2: SGHTA and FQGTGA. V lost 3 bases and J 0 bases, leaving 8 bases between the germline ends.

This clone was counted once. The J gene is TRBJ2-5, the V gene TRBV2; TRBD1 might be the D (5 bases). This CDR3 region has 16 residues. The germline CDR1 and CDR2 sequences are SNHLY and FYNNEI. Trimming cost V 0 bases and J 5 bases, with 16 bases left between them. In DNA, the CDR3 is TGTGCCAGCAGTGAAGCGTCAGGGATGGGATCGGAGACCCAGTACTTC. This sequence encodes CASSEASGMGSETQYF.

V gene TRBV24-1 combines with J gene TRBJ2-1; 7 bases map to TRBD1. Losses at the gene ends were 9 bases for V and 8 bases for J; bases not matched to a gene: 9. This CDR3 is 13 amino acids long. Germline CDR1 is KGHDR and CDR2 is SFDVKD. For the CDR3, the DNA is TGTGCCACCCGGCCGACAGGGAACGATGAGCAGTTCTTC. Its translation is CATRPTGNDEQFF.

This sequence joins TRBV2 and TRBJ2-3; 8 bases agree with TRBD2. Unmatched junction bases numbered 13, after V lost 7 bases and J lost 4 bases. The CDR3 consists of 16 residues. The germline V gene has CDR1 SNHLY and CDR2 FYNNEI. CDR3 in amino acids: CASKPLRGLDADTQYF. CDR3 nucleotide sequence: TGTGCCAGCAAACCTTTACGGGGACTAGACGCAGATACGCAGTATTTT.

CDR3 DNA: TGTGCCAGCATGAGAGGGTCGGGTTCACCCCTCCACTTT. This translates into CASMRGSGSPLHF. The chain uses TRBV7-2 and TRBJ1-6; D gene unclear. The V end was cut by 7 bases, the J end by 9 bases, with 13 bases between. Per germline, CDR1 SGHTA and CDR2 FQGNSA. This CDR3 is 13 amino acids long.

This chain joins TRBV23-1 and TRBJ1-1, with D unresolved. TRBV23-1 falls under the ORF class, with uncertain function. V was pared by 0 bases and J by 3 bases, with 11 bases between. The CDR3 length is 15 residues. CDR3 protein: CASSQSPGWHTEAFF. The CDR3 DNA sequence: TGCGCCAGCAGTCAATCGCCGGGGTGGCACACTGAAGCTTTCTTT.

The chain couples TRBV12-3 or TRBV12-4 to TRBJ2-7; the match to TRBD1 covers 8 bases. This CDR3 has 13 residues. With V trimmed by 5 bases and J by 7 bases, 7 bases remained unmatched. The CDR3 loop reads CASSRTGLEEQYF. CDR3 nucleotides: TGTGCCAGCAGTAGGACAGGGTTGGAAGAGCAGTACTTC.

This clone occurred once. V usage is TRBV5-1 and J usage is TRBJ1-4, with TRBD1 matching over 10 bases. The V segment lost 3 bases and the J segment 8 bases; nucleotides outside the gene matches: 10. This CDR3 has 16 residues. CDR1 is SGHRS and CDR2 is YFSETQ in the germline V gene. Here the CDR3 reads CASSSERTGGYEKLFF. Here the CDR3 DNA reads TGCGCCAGCAGCTCGGAGAGGACAGGGGGGTACGAAAAACTGTTTTTT.

This clone occurred once. The chain combines TRBV28 with TRBJ2-6; the match to TRBD1 covers 10 bases. CDR1 and CDR2 from the germline V gene are MDHEN and SYDVKM. The CDR3 runs to 17 residues. The V gene end was trimmed by 8 bases and the J gene end by 2 bases; junction bases not matched to a gene: 9. The CDR3 DNA reads as TGTGCCAGCGGAGACAGGGGGCAACGCCCTGGGGCCAACGTCCTGACTTTC. Its translation: CASGDRGQRPGANVLTF. The full variable domain, in which reference TRBV28 and TRBJ2-6 provide the parts outside the CDR3, is DVKVTQSSRYLVKRTGEKVFLECVQDMDHENMFWYRQDPGLGLRLIYFSYDVKMKEKGDIPEGYSVSREKKERFSLILESASTNQTSMYLCASGDRGQRPGANVLTFGAGSRLTVL.

The chain uses TRBV6-5 and TRBJ2-1, with 8 bases that match TRBD2. CDR1 is MNHEY, CDR2 SVGAGI, per germline. CDR3 length: 15 amino acids. J gave up 6 bases and V 2 bases, and 6 bases lay outside the gene matches. The CDR3 DNA is TGTGCCAGCAGTTACACGAGCGGGGGATTCAATGAGCAGTTCTTC. Translation: CASSYTSGGFNEQFF.

V and J are TRBV7-9 and TRBJ2-1, with 12 bases fitting TRBD2. This CDR3 comprises 18 residues. Germline trimming cut 4 bases from V and 0 bases from J; bases unmatched to any gene: 7. CDR1 is SEHNR and CDR2 is FQNEAQ in the germline V gene (reference sequence). CDR3 protein: CASSSSGGASFSYNEQFF. The CDR3 DNA is TGTGCCAGCAGCTCTAGCGGGGGGGCATCCTTCTCCTACAATGAGCAGTTCTTC.

J is TRBJ1-5 and V is TRBV2; 8 nucleotides match TRBD1. The germline V gene has CDR1 SNHLY and CDR2 FYNNEI. Losses at the gene ends were 5 bases for V and 4 bases for J; bases not matched to a gene: 7. CDR3 length: 15 amino acids. The CDR3 sequence: CASSPGTGQNQPQHF. CDR3 sequence (DNA): TGTGCCAGCAGTCCCGGGACAGGACAGAATCAGCCCCAGCATTTT.

The V call is TRBV28, the J call TRBJ2-7; 8 bases are shared with TRBD1. The CDR3 has 16 amino acids. CDR1 and CDR2 (germline): MDHEN, SYDVKM. J gave up 4 bases and V 3 bases, and 11 bases lay outside the gene matches. CDR3 sequence (DNA): TGTGCCAGCAGTTTCCAACAGGGACAGGCCTTTTACGAGCAGTACTTC. Its protein is CASSFQQGQAFYEQYF.

The chain uses TRBV7-2 and TRBJ2-7; 7 bases match TRBD1. CDR3 length: 15 amino acids. V was clipped by 5 bases and J by 6 bases; unmatched bases: 13. CDR1 and CDR2 (germline): SGHTA, FQGNSA. The DNA for the CDR3 is TGTGCCAGCAGCCCCGATACAGGGGCCTCGGGCGAGCAGTACTTC. It codes for CASSPDTGASGEQYF.

This clone came up a few times. This sequence joins TRBV18 and TRBJ1-1; no reliable D call. Trimming cost V 0 bases and J 1 base, with 9 bases left between them. This CDR3 region has 15 residues. Germline values: CDR1 KGHSH, CDR2 LQKENI. The CDR3 nucleotides are TGTGCCAGCTCACCACCCAGTGCCCCGAACACTGAAGCTTTCTTT. Its protein is CASSPPSAPNTEAFF.

The gene calls are TRBV30 and TRBJ1-1; 9 bases match TRBD1. The V and J ends lost 2 bases and 9 bases, in that order; junction bases with no gene match: 4. The CDR3 has 12 amino acids. Germline CDR1 and CDR2: GTSNPN and SVGIG (reference sequence). CDR3 coding DNA: TGTGCCTGGAGTCCCGGACAGGGGAAAGCTTTCTTT. Translation: CAWSPGQGKAFF.

V is TRBV16 and J is TRBJ1-6; 12 nucleotides match TRBD1. The CDR3 extends over 19 amino acids. CDR1 is KGHSY and CDR2 is FQNENV in the germline V gene. The ends lost 4 bases at V and 4 bases at J; junction bases unmatched: 11. The CDR3 sequence is CASSPHVGTGGVYNSPLHF. CDR3 DNA: TGTGCCAGCAGCCCTCACGTAGGGACAGGGGGCGTTTATAATTCACCCCTCCACTTT.

The V call is TRBV9, the J call TRBJ2-2, with 8 nucleotides matching TRBD1. With 4 bases clipped from V and 5 bases from J, the junction kept 22 bases outside the gene matches. CDR1 and CDR2 from the germline V gene are SGDLS and YYNGEE. The CDR3 length is 20 residues. This CDR3 reads CASSLGTQGAFQRRTGELFF. The CDR3 nucleotides are TGTGCCAGCAGCTTGGGGACCCAGGGGGCGTTCCAACGTCGGACCGGGGAGCTGTTTTTT.

V gene TRBV11-2 combines with J gene TRBJ1-5, with 7 bases lining up with TRBD1. The CDR3 length is 16 residues. Germline CDR1 reads SGHAT; CDR2 reads FQNNGV. The V segment lost 5 bases and the J segment 6 bases; nucleotides outside the gene matches: 13. CDR3 DNA sequence: TGTGCCAGCAGCCCCCGAACCGGGACAGAAAGTCAGCCCCAGCATTTT. Its protein is CASSPRTGTESQPQHF.